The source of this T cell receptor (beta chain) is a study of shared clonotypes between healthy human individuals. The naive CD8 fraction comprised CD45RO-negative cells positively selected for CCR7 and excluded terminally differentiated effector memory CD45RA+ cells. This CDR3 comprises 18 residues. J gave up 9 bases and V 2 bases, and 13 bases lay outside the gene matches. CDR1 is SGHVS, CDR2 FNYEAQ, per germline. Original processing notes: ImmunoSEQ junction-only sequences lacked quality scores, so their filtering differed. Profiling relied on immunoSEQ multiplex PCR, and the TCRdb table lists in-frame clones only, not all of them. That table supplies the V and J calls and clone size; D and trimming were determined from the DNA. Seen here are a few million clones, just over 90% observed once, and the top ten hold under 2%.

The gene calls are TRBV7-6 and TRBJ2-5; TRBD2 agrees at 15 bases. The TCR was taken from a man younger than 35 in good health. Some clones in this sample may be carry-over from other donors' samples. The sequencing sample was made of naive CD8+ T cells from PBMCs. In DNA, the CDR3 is TGTGCCAGCAGCTTATCAGGACTAGCGGGAGGGCCGTCGGCGGCCCAGTACTTC. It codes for CASSLSGLAGGPSAAQYF.